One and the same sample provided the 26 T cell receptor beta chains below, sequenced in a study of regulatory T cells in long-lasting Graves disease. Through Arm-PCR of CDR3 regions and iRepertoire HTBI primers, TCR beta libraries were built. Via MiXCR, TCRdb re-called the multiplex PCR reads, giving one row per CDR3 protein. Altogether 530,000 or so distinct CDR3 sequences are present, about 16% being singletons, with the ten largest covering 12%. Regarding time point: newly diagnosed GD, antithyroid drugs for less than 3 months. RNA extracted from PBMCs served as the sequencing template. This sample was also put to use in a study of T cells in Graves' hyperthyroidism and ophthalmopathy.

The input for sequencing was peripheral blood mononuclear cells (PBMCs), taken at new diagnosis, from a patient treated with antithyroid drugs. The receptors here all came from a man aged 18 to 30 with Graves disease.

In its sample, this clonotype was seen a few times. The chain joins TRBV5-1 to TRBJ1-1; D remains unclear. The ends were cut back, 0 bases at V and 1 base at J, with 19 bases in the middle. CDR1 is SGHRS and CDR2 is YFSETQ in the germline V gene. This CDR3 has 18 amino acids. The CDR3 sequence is CASSLESDVGFWNTEAFF. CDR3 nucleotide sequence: TGCGCCAGCAGCTTGGAATCGGACGTAGGGTTTTGGAACACTGAAGCTTTCTTT.

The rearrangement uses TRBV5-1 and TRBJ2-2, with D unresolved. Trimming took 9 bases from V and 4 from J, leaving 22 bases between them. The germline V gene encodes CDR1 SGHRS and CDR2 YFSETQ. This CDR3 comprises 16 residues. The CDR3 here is CATTSSGAPGTGELFF. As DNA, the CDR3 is TGCGCCACCACTTCATCTGGCGCCCCGGGCACCGGGGAGCTGTTTTTT.

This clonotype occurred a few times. The CDR3 reads CASNPGGTNSNQPQHF. CDR3 nucleotides: TGTGCCAGCAACCCTGGGGGGACTAATAGCAATCAGCCCCAGCATTTT. The chain couples TRBV12-3 or TRBV12-4 to TRBJ1-5; weak D call: TRBD1 (5 bases). The V gene lost 7 bases and the J gene lost 0 bases, with 16 bases spanning the gap. CDR3 size: 16 residues.

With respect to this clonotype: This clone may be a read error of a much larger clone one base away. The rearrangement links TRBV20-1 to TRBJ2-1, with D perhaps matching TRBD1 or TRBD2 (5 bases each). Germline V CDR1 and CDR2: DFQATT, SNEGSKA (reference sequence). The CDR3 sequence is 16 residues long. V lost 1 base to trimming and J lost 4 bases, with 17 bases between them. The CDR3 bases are TGCAGTGCTAGAGCTTGGATGTTTGGGGGATACAATGAGCAGTTCTTC. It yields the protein CSARAWMFGGYNEQFF.

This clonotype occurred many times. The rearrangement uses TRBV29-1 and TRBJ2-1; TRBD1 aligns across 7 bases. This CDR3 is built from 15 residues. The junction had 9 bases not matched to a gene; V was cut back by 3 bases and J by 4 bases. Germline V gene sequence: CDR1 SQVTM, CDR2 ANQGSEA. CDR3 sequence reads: CSVEETGSGYNEQFF. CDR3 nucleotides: TGCAGCGTTGAGGAGACAGGGTCAGGTTACAATGAGCAGTTCTTC.

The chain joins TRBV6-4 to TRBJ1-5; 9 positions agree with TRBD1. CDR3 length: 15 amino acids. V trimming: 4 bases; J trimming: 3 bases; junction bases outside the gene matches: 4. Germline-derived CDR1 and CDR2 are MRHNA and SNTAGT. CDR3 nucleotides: TGTGCCAGCAGTGGGGACAGGGAAGCCAATCAGCCCCAGCATTTT. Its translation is CASSGDREANQPQHF.

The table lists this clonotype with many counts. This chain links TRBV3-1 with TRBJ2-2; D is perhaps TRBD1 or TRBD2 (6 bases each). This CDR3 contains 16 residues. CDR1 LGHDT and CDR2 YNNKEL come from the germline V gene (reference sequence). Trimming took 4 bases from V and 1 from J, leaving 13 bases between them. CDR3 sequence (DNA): TGTGCCAGCAGCCGAGGCAGGGGAGGGAACACCGGGGAGCTGTTTTTT. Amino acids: CASSRGRGGNTGELFF. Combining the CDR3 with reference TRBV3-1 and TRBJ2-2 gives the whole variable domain DTAVSQTPKYLVTQMGNDKSIKCEQNLGHDTMYWYKQDSKKFLKIMFSYNNKELIINETVPNRFSPKSPDKAHLNLHINSLELGDSAVYFCASSRGRGGNTGELFFGEGSRLTVL.

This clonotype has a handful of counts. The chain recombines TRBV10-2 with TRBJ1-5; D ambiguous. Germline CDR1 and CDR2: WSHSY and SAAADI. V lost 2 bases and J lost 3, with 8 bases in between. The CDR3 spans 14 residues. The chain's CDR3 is CASSERQNNQPQHF. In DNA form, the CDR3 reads TGCGCCAGCAGTGAGCGGCAGAACAATCAGCCCCAGCATTTT.

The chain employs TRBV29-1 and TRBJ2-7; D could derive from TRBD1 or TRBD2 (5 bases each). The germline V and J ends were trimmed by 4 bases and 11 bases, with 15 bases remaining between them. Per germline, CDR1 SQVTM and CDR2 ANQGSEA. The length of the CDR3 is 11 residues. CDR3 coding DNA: TGCAGCGTTGGAGGGACCTTCGGGGAGTACTTC. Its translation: CSVGGTFGEYF.

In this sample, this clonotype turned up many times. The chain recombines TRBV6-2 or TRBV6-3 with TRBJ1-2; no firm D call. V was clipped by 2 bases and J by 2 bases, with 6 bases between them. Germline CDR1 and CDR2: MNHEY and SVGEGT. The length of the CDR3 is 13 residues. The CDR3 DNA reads TGTGCCAGCAGTTACACGCAAAACTATGGCTACACCTTC. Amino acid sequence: CASSYTQNYGYTF.

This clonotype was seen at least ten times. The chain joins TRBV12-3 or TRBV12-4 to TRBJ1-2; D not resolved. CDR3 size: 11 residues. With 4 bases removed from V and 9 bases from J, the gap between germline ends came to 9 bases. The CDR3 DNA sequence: TGTGCCAGCAGTTCCAGTCTAAGCTACACCTTC. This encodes CASSSSLSYTF.

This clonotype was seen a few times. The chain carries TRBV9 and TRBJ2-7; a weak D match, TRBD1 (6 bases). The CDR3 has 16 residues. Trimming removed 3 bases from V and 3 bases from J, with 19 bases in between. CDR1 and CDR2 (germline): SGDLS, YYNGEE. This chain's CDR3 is CASSAGAGQLDYEQYF. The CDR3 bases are TGTGCCAGCAGCGCCGGAGCTGGACAGCTTGACTACGAGCAGTACTTC.

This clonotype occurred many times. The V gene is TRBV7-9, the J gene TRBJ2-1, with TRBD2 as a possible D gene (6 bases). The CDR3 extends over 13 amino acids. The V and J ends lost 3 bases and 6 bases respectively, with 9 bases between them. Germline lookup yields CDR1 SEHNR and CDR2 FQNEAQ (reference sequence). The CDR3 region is CASSFPTSNEQFF. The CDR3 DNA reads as TGTGCCAGCAGCTTCCCGACTAGCAATGAGCAGTTCTTC.

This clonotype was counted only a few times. CDR3 DNA sequence: TGCAGCTCCACGCCACAGGGTAACACTGAAGCTTTCTTT. It encodes CSSTPQGNTEAFF. This chain links TRBV29-1 with TRBJ1-1; TRBD1 might be the D (6 bases). Germline V CDR1 and CDR2: SQVTM, ANQGSEA. This CDR3 region has 13 residues. V was clipped by 8 bases and J by 2 bases, with 15 bases between them. Full variable domain (rest looked up from reference TRBV29-1 and TRBJ1-1): SAVISQKPSRDICQRGTSLTIQCQVDSQVTMMFWYRQQPGQSLTLIATANQGSEATYESGFVIDKFPISRPNLTFSTLTVSNMSPEDSSIYLCSSTPQGNTEAFFGQGTRLTVV.

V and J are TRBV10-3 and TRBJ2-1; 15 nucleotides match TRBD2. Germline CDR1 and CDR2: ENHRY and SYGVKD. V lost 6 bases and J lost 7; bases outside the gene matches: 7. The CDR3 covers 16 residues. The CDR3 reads CAISGLAGGYYNEQFF. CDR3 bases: TGTGCCATCAGCGGACTAGCGGGAGGGTACTATAATGAGCAGTTCTTC.

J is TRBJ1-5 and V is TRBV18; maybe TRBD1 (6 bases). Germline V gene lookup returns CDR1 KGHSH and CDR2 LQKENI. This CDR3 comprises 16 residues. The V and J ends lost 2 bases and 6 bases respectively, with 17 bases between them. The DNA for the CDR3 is TGTGCCAGCTCACCATTTGAGGGGGTCGGTGGTCAGCCCCAGCATTTT. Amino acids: CASSPFEGVGGQPQHF.

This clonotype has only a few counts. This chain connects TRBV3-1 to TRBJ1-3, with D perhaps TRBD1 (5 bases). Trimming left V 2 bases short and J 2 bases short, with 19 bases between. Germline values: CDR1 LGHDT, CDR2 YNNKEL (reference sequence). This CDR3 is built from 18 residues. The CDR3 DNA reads TGTGCCAGCAGCCAAAGGCCCGGACATTGGGGCACTGGAAACACCATATATTTT. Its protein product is CASSQRPGHWGTGNTIYF.

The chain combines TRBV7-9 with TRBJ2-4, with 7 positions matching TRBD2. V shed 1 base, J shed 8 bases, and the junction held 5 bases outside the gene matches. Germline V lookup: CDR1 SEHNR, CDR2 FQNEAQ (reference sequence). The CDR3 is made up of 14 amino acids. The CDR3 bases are TGTGCCAGCAGCTTAGTAGCGGGCGGGGACATTCAGTACTTC. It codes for CASSLVAGGDIQYF.

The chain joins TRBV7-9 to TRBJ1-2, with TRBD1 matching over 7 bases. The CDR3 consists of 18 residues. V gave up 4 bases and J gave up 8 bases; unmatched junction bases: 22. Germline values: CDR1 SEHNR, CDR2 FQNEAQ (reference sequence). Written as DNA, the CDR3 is TGTGCCAGCAGCTGGGGCCGCCTCGGACAGGCCGGCTTATGGGGCTACACCTTC. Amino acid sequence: CASSWGRLGQAGLWGYTF.

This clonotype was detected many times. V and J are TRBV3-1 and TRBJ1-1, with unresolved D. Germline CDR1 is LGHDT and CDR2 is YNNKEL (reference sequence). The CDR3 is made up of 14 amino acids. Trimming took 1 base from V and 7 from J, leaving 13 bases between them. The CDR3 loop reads CASSQVGQAGEAFF. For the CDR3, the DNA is TGTGCCAGCAGCCAAGTCGGGCAGGCGGGTGAAGCTTTCTTT.

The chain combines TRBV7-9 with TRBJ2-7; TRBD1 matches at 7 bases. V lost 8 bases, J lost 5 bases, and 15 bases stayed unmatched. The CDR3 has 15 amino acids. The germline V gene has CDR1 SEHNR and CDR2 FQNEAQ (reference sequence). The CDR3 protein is CASPPDDRVPHEQYF. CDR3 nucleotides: TGTGCCAGCCCACCCGACGACAGGGTTCCACACGAGCAGTACTTC.

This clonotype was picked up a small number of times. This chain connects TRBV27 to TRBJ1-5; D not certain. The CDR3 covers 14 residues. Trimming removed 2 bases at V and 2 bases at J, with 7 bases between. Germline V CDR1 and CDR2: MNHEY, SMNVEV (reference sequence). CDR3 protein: CASSLVRGNQPQHF. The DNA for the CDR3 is TGTGCCAGCAGTTTAGTGAGGGGCAATCAGCCCCAGCATTTT.

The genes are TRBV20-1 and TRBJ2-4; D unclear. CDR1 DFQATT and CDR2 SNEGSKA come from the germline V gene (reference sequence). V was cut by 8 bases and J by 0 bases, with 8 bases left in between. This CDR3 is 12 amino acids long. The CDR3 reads CSPKVAKNIQYF. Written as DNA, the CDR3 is TGCAGTCCGAAGGTAGCCAAAAACATTCAGTACTTC.

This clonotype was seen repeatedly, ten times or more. The CDR3 nucleotides read TGTGCCAGCAGTTTGGCAGGGTTGACTCATAACTATGGCTACACCTTC. Amino acid sequence: CASSLAGLTHNYGYTF. This sequence joins TRBV28 and TRBJ1-2; D perhaps matches TRBD1 (5 bases). Germline assignment: CDR1 MDHEN and CDR2 SYDVKM. This CDR3 comprises 16 residues. V was cut by 3 bases and J by 1 base, with 15 bases left in between.

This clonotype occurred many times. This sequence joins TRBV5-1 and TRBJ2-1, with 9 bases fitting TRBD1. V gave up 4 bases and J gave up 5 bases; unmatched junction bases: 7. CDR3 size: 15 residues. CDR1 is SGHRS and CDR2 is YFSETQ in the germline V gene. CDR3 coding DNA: TGCGCCAGCAGCCCCGGGACAGGGATCAACAATGAGCAGTTCTTC. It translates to CASSPGTGINNEQFF.

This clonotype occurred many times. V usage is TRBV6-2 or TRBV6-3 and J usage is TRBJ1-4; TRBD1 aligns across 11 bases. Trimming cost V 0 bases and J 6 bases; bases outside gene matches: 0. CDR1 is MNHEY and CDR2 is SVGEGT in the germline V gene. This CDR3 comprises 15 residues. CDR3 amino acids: CASSYSGQGDEKLFF. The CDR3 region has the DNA TGTGCCAGCAGTTACTCGGGACAGGGGGATGAAAAACTGTTTTTT.